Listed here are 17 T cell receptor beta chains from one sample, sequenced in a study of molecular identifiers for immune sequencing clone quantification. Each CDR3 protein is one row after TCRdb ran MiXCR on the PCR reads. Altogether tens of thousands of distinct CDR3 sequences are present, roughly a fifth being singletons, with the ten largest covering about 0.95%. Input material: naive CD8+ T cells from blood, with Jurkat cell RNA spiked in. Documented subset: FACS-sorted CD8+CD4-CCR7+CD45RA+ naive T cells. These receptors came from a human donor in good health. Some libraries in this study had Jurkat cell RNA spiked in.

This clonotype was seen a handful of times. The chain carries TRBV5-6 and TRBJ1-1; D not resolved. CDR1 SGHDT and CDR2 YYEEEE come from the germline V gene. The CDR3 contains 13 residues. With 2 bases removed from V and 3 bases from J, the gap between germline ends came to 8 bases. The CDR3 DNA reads TGTGCCAGCAGCTTTCCGAGTGACACTGAAGCTTTCTTT. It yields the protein CASSFPSDTEAFF.

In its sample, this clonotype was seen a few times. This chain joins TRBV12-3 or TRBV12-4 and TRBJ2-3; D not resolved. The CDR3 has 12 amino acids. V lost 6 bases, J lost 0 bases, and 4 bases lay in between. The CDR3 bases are TGTGCCAGCAGACACAGCACAGATACGCAGTATTTT. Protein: CASRHSTDTQYF.

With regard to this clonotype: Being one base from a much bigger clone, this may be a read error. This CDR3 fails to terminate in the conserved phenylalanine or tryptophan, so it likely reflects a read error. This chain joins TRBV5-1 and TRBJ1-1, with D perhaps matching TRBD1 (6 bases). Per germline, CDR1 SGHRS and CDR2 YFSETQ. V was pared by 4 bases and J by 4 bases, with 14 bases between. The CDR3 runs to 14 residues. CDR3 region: CASSPYRGATEAFL. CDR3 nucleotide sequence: TGCGCCAGCAGCCCATATCGGGGGGCCACTGAAGCTTTCCTT.

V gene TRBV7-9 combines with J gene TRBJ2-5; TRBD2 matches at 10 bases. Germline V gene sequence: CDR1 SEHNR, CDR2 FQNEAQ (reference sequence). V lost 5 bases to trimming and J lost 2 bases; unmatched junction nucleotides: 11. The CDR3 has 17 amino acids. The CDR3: CASSQSSGGPRQETQYF. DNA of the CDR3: TGTGCCAGCAGCCAGAGTAGCGGGGGGCCTCGGCAAGAGACCCAGTACTTC.

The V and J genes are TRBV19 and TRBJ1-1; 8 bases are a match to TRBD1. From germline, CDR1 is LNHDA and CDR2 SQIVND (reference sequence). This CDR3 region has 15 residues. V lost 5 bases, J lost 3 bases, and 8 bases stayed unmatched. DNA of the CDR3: TGTGCCAGTAGTCCACAGGGGGTTGGATACACTGAAGCTTTCTTT. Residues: CASSPQGVGYTEAFF.

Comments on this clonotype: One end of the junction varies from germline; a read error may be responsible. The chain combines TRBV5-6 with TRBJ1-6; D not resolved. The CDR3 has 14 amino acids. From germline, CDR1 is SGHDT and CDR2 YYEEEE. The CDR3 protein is CASSLGVNNPPLHF. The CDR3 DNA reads TGTGCCAGCAGCTTGGGGGTGAATAATCCACCCCTCCACTTT.

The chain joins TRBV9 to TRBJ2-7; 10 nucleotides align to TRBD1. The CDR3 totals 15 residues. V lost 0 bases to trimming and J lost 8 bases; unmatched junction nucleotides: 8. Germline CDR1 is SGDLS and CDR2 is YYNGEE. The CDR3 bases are TGTGCCAGCAGCGTAGAGGGGACAGGGGATATTCAGCAGTACTTC. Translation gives CASSVEGTGDIQQYF.

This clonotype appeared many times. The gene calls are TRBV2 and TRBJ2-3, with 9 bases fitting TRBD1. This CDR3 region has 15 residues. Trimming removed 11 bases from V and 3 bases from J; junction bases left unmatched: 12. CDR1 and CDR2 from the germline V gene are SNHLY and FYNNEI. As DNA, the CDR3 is TGTGCCTGGGGAACGGACAGGGGAGTAACAGATACGCAGTATTTT. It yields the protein CAWGTDRGVTDTQYF.

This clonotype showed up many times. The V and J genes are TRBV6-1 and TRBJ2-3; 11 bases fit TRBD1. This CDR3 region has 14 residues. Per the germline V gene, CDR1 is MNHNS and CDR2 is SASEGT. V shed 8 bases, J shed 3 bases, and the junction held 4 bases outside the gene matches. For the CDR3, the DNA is TGTGCCAGCTCCGGGACAGGGGGTACAGATACGCAGTATTTT. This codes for CASSGTGGTDTQYF.

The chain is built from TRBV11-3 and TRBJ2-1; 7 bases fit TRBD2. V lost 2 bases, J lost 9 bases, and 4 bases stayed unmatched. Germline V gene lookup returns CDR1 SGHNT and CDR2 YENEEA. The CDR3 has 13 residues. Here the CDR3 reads CASSLSSGSEQFF. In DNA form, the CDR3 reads TGTGCCAGCAGCTTAAGTAGCGGGTCTGAGCAGTTCTTC. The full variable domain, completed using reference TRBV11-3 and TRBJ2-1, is EAGVVQSPRYKIIEKKQPVAFWCNPISGHNTLYWYLQNLGQGPELLIRYENEEAVDDSQLPKDRFSAERLKGVDSTLKIQPAELGDSAVYLCASSLSSGSEQFFGPGTRLTVL.

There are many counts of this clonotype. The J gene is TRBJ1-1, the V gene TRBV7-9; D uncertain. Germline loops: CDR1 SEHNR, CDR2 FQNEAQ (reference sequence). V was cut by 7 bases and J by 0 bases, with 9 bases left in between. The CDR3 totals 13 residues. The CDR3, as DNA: TGTGCCAGCAAACCGGCCGTGAACACTGAAGCTTTCTTT. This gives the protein CASKPAVNTEAFF.

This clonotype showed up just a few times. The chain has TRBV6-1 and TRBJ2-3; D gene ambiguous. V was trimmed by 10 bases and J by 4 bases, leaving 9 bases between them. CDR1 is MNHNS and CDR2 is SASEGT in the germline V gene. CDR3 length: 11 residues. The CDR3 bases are TGTGCCACCCCCGCCGCAGATACGCAGTATTTT. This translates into CATPAADTQYF.

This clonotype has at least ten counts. The CDR3 region has the DNA TGTGCCAGCAGCTGGGCGGGGGGCTCAAATGAGCAGTTCTTC. It codes for CASSWAGGSNEQFF. V gene TRBV11-2 combines with J gene TRBJ2-1; 8 bases fit TRBD2. This CDR3 comprises 14 residues. Germline CDR1 SGHAT, CDR2 FQNNGV. J was trimmed by 7 bases and V by 4 bases; bases with no gene match: 6.

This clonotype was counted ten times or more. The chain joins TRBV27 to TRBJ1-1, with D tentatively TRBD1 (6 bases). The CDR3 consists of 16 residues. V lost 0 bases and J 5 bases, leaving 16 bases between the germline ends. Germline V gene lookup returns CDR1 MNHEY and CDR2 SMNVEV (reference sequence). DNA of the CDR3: TGTGCCAGCAGTTTATCGCGGGGGGCGCGGGGGACTGAAGCTTTCTTT. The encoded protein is CASSLSRGARGTEAFF.

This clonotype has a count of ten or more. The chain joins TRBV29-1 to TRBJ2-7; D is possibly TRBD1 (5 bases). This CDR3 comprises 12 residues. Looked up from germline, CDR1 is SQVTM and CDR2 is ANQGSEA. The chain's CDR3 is CIKSRAGNEQYF. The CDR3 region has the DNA TGCATCAAAAGCAGGGCAGGGAACGAGCAGTACTTC.

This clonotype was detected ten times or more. CDR3 residues: CASSVYSGALYEQYF. For the CDR3, the DNA is TGTGCCAGTAGTGTCTATAGCGGGGCACTCTACGAGCAGTACTTC. This rearrangement joins TRBV19 to TRBJ2-7; TRBD2 aligns across 8 bases. This CDR3 has 15 amino acids. Germline V gives CDR1 LNHDA, CDR2 SQIVND (reference sequence). The V segment lost 5 bases and the J segment 3 bases; nucleotides outside the gene matches: 9.

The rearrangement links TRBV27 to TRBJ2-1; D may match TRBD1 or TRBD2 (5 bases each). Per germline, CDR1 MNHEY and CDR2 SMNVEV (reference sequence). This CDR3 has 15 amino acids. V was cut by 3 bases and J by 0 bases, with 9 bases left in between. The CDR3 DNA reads TGTGCCAGCAGTTTGGGGACCATCTCCTACAATGAGCAGTTCTTC. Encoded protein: CASSLGTISYNEQFF.